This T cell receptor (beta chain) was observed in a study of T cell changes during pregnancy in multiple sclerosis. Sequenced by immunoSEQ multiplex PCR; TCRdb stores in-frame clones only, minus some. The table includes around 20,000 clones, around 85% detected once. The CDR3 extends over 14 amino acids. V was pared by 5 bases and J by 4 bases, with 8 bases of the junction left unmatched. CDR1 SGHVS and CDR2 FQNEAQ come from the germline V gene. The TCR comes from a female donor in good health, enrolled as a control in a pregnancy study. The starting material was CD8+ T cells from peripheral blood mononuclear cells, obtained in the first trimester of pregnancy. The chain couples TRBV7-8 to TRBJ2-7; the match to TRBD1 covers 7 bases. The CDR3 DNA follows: TGTGCCAGCAGCCTTTGGACAGGCCAGTACGAGCAGTACTTC. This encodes CASSLWTGQYEQYF.